The clone carrying this TCR beta chain was counted a few times. This sample is part of a study of blood T cell repertoires in COVID-19. Background on the study: Sources were T cells, B-cell-depleted T cells, or PBMCs; the material itself was cDNA or gDNA.

The method was immunoSEQ multiplex PCR; TCRdb's version includes in-frame clones alone and lacks a portion of them. The sample holds 200,000 to 250,000 clones; around nine tenths are singletons and the top ten take around 1.5%. This receptor was identified in a man aged 18 to 29 with active or convalescent COVID-19. Sequencing was done on a sample of peripheral blood.

The CDR3 region has the DNA TGCAGTGCCCAAGAAGCTTTCTTT. Its protein product is CSAQEAFF. The J gene is TRBJ1-1, the V gene TRBV20-1; D gene ambiguous. The CDR3 is made up of 8 amino acids. Per germline, CDR1 DFQATT and CDR2 SNEGSKA (reference sequence). V lost 6 bases and J 8 bases, leaving 4 bases between the germline ends.